One and the same sample provided the 19 T cell receptor beta chains below, sequenced in a study of blood T cells in healthy people across ages. It was with a sample-barcoded 5' primer and a J-beta primer mix that a second PCR of roughly 7 to 12 cycles was run. Via MiXCR, TCRdb re-called the 5' RACE reads, giving one row per CDR3 protein. Of about 1.1 million distinct CDR3 sequences listed, around two fifths are singletons. Specimen: blood. These receptor sequences come from a young man in good health.

The rearrangement joins TRBV20-1 to TRBJ1-1; possible D gene TRBD1, 6 bases. V lost 3 bases to trimming and J lost 2 bases, with 13 bases between them. The length of the CDR3 is 14 residues. Germline V gives CDR1 DFQATT, CDR2 SNEGSKA (reference sequence). The CDR3 is CSARRGAGNTEAFF. CDR3 nucleotide sequence: TGCAGTGCTAGGAGGGGGGCAGGAAACACTGAAGCTTTCTTT.

The chain carries TRBV11-2 and TRBJ1-2; maybe TRBD1 (6 bases). Trimming removed 2 bases from V and 7 bases from J, with 14 bases in between. Germline V CDR1 and CDR2: SGHAT, FQNNGV. This CDR3 is 14 amino acids long. The CDR3, as DNA: TGTGCCAGCAGCTTAAAACGGGGGGCGGTTGGCTACACCTTC. This gives the protein CASSLKRGAVGYTF.

This clonotype was seen once. This sequence may be a read error, since a much larger clone differs from it by one base. The genes are TRBV10-3 and TRBJ2-3, with D perhaps matching TRBD2 (6 bases). There are 15 residues in the CDR3. The ends were cut back, 7 bases at V and 2 bases at J, with 16 bases in the middle. Germline CDR1 reads ENHRY; CDR2 reads SYGVKD. The CDR3 here is CAINAEGSDTDTQYF. CDR3 nucleotide sequence: TGTGCCATCAATGCGGAGGGGTCCGACACAGATACGCAGTATTTT.

The chain joins TRBV6-5 to TRBJ2-1; 7 bases fit TRBD1. In germline, CDR1 is MNHEY, CDR2 SVGAGI. The CDR3 loop spans 14 amino acids. V was pared by 5 bases and J by 6 bases, with 7 bases of the junction left unmatched. CDR3 bases: TGTGCCAGCAGTCCAGGACAGGCCTCCAATGAGCAGTTCTTC. Translation: CASSPGQASNEQFF.

This clonotype appeared a single time. The chain recombines TRBV27 with TRBJ1-2, with D unclear. The germline gives CDR1 MNHEY, CDR2 SMNVEV (reference sequence). The CDR3 length is 15 residues. V was pared by 3 bases and J by 6 bases, with 17 bases between. CDR3 sequence: CASSLYGPRRDGYTF. As DNA, the CDR3 is TGTGCCAGCAGTTTGTACGGGCCGCGCCGGGATGGCTACACCTTC.

At least ten counts were recorded for this clonotype. The chain links TRBV5-1 to TRBJ2-1; the D gene is possibly TRBD2 (5 bases). Germline V lookup: CDR1 SGHRS, CDR2 YFSETQ. The ends were cut back, 4 bases at V and 1 base at J, with 15 bases in the middle. This CDR3 comprises 16 residues. The CDR3 reads CASSASSRKSYNEQFF. The CDR3 DNA sequence: TGCGCCAGCAGCGCCTCTAGCCGTAAATCCTACAATGAGCAGTTCTTC. The entire variable domain, with the rest obtained from reference TRBV5-1 and TRBJ2-1, is as follows: KAGVTQTPRYLIKTRGQQVTLSCSPISGHRSVSWYQQTPGQGLQFLFEYFSETQRNKGNFPGRFSGRQFSNSRSEMNVSTLELGDSALYLCASSASSRKSYNEQFFGPGTRLTVL.

This clonotype showed up just a few times. The genes are TRBV7-6 and TRBJ2-3; no clear D. CDR1 is SGHVS and CDR2 is FNYEAQ in the germline V gene. The CDR3 totals 14 residues. Trimming took off 5 bases at V and 4 bases at J, with 13 bases between the two ends. In DNA, the CDR3 is TGTGCCAGCAGCACAAACGGTCCTGCAGATACGCAGTATTTT. Translation gives CASSTNGPADTQYF.

This clonotype has only a few counts. The V call is TRBV20-1, the J call TRBJ2-1, with 12 bases aligning to TRBD2. V shed 1 base, J shed 8 bases, and the junction held 6 bases outside the gene matches. The CDR3 runs 15 residues. Germline V gene sequence: CDR1 DFQATT, CDR2 SNEGSKA (reference sequence). Here the CDR3 DNA reads TGCAGTGCTAGAGCCCCTAGCGGGGGGGCGGATGAGCAGTTCTTC. Its protein is CSARAPSGGADEQFF.

This chain links TRBV6-1 with TRBJ1-2; D is unclear. Trimming cost V 6 bases and J 3 bases, with 11 bases left between them. The CDR3 loop spans 13 amino acids. Germline values: CDR1 MNHNS, CDR2 SASEGT. The DNA for the CDR3 is TGTGCCAGCAGAACAGCTGGAGACTATGGCTACACCTTC. It specifies CASRTAGDYGYTF.

V is TRBV9 and J is TRBJ1-2; D gene ambiguous. CDR3 length: 13 amino acids. Trimming stripped 2 bases from V and 7 bases from J, with 12 bases between. The germline CDR1 and CDR2 sequences are SGDLS and YYNGEE. The DNA for the CDR3 is TGTGCCAGCAGCGTTGAGTCGGCCCGTGGCTACACCTTC. Translating gives CASSVESARGYTF.

This rearrangement joins TRBV10-3 to TRBJ2-1; D perhaps matches TRBD2 (5 bases). The CDR3 runs 17 residues. In germline, CDR1 is ENHRY, CDR2 SYGVKD. Trimming stripped 0 bases from V and 2 bases from J, with 14 bases between. CDR3 in DNA: TGTGCCATCAGTGAGTCCGGCGGACGGGGAGCCTACAATGAGCAGTTCTTC. Its protein is CAISESGGRGAYNEQFF.

This clonotype was counted a few times. The CDR3: CASSQGTSSNQPQHF. DNA of the CDR3: TGTGCCAGCAGCCAAGGCACATCTAGCAATCAGCCCCAGCATTTT. The chain links TRBV4-2 to TRBJ1-5, with D hard to call. Trimming cost V 1 base and J 0 bases, with 7 bases left between them. The length of the CDR3 is 15 residues. The germline V gene has CDR1 LGHNA and CDR2 YNFKEQ.

The chain couples TRBV29-1 to TRBJ2-5; D tentatively reads TRBD1 or TRBD2 (6 bases each). Germline V lookup: CDR1 SQVTM, CDR2 ANQGSEA. The CDR3 sequence is 14 residues long. The CDR3 loop reads CIMRGAAVQETQYF. Written as DNA, the CDR3 is TGCATCATGAGGGGGGCGGCAGTCCAAGAGACCCAGTACTTC.

The chain combines TRBV7-2 with TRBJ2-1; 7 bases line up with TRBD2. V trimming: 3 bases; J trimming: 8 bases; junction bases outside the gene matches: 13. The CDR3 loop spans 16 amino acids. From germline, CDR1 is SGHTA and CDR2 FQGNSA. The CDR3 DNA is TGTGCCAGCAGCTTTGACGGTGGCGGGGGAGCGGATGAGCAGTTCTTC. Protein sequence: CASSFDGGGGADEQFF.

This clonotype occurred once. DNA of the CDR3: TGCAGTGCTAGGCTAGCGGGGACCCGCTCCTACAATGAGCAGTTCTTC. It encodes CSARLAGTRSYNEQFF. The chain combines TRBV20-1 with TRBJ2-1; 9 bases map to TRBD2. In germline, CDR1 is DFQATT, CDR2 SNEGSKA (reference sequence). The CDR3 length is 16 residues. Trimming took 3 bases from V and 0 from J; bases not matched to a gene: 6.

This clonotype has only a few counts. The chain recombines TRBV20-1 with TRBJ2-1; D might be TRBD1 (8 bases). The CDR3 runs to 14 residues. Germline V gene data show CDR1 as DFQATT and CDR2 as SNEGSKA (reference sequence). With 6 bases removed from V and 5 bases from J, the gap between germline ends came to 17 bases. The CDR3 region is CSAGGTGLHNEQFF. The CDR3 DNA reads as TGCAGTGCCGGGGGGACAGGACTTCACAATGAGCAGTTCTTC.

This clonotype was counted only a few times. The gene calls are TRBV6-2 or TRBV6-3 and TRBJ1-2, with D possibly being TRBD1 (5 bases). Germline CDR1 is MNHEY and CDR2 is SVGEGT. The ends were cut back, 7 bases at V and 8 bases at J, with 23 bases in the middle. The CDR3 runs 15 residues. CDR3 DNA: TGTGCCAGCATTCGGTCTTGGGGCCCTTCTTGGGGCTACACCTTC. This translates into CASIRSWGPSWGYTF.

This chain connects TRBV6-6 to TRBJ1-3; D is possibly TRBD1 (5 bases). Per the germline V gene, CDR1 is MNHNY and CDR2 is SVGAGI (reference sequence). This CDR3 has 14 residues. V was cut by 6 bases and J by 2 bases, with 11 bases left in between. In DNA, the CDR3 is TGTGCCAGCAGGGAAGACAGAGCTGGAAACACCATATATTTT. It specifies CASREDRAGNTIYF.

V and J are TRBV21-1 and TRBJ2-6; the DNA was not compared with TRBD1, the D call given in the table. TRBV21-1 is a recognized pseudogene. This CDR3 is 17 amino acids long. DNA for the CDR3: TGTGCCAGCAGCATGGGACAGTGGAGCTCTGGGGCCAACGTCCTGACTTTC. Translation gives CASSMGQWSSGANVLTF.